This record looks at one T cell receptor (beta chain) sequence and its context. Its antigen is currently unknown. This specimen comes from a study of CXCR3-negative and CXCR3-positive naive CD8 T cells. Germline V CDR1 and CDR2: SGHRS, YFSETQ. CDR3 length: 18 amino acids. UMI-labeled 5' RACE TRB cDNA libraries were prepared from the cells. TCRdb re-called the 5' RACE reads; every CDR3 protein appears as one record, without DNA. The sample totals roughly 110,000 distinct CDR3 sequences; its top ten clones hold about 0.35%. Study conclusions and caveats: Naive CXCR3-negative cells resembled naive CXCR3-positive cells in TRBV-TRBJ usage; memory cells differed. TRB CDR3 hydrophobicity was greater in CXCR3-positive naive cells than in CXCR3-negative naive cells. Diversity was high in both naive subsets and much lower in memory cells.

This rearrangement joins TRBV5-1 to TRBJ2-1; TCRdb indicates TRBD1, and absent DNA this call remains unverified. The sample was naive CXCR3+ CD8+ T cells from blood. Sample subset: CD45RO-CCR7+CD27+CD95- naive CD8+ T cells expressing CXCR3 (TNR3+). The origin of this receptor is a human donor in good health. Some clones in this sample may be carry-over from other donors' samples. CDR3 in amino acids: CASSFLSGQMSSYNEQFF. The full variable domain, in which reference TRBV5-1 and TRBJ2-1 provide the parts outside the CDR3, is KAGVTQTPRYLIKTRGQQVTLSCSPISGHRSVSWYQQTPGQGLQFLFEYFSETQRNKGNFPGRFSGRQFSNSRSEMNVSTLELGDSALYLCASSFLSGQMSSYNEQFFGPGTRLTVL.